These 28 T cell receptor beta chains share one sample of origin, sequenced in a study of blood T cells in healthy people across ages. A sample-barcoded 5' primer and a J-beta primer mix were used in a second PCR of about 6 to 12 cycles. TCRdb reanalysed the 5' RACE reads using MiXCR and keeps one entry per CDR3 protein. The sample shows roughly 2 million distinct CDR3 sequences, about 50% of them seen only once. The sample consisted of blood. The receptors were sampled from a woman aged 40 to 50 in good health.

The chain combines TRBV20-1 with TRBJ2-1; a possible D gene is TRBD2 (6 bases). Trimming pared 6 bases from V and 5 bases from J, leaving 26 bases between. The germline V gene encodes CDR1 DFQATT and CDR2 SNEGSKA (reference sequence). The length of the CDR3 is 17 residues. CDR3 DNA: TGCAGTGCGAGAAGGGCTAGCGTCCAGGGTATCAACAATGAGCAGTTCTTC. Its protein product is CSARRASVQGINNEQFF.

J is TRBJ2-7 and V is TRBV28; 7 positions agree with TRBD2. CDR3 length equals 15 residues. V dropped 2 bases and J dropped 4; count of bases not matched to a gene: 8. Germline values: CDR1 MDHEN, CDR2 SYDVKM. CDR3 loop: CASSLRGETSYEQYF. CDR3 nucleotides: TGTGCCAGCAGTTTACGGGGGGAAACCTCGTACGAGCAGTACTTC.

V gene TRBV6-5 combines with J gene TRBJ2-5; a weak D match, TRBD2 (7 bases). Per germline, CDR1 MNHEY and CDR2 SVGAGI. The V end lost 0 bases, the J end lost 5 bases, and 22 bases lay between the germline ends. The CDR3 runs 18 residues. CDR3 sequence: CASSYSGSGDTMWETQYF. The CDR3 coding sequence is TGTGCCAGCAGTTACTCTGGCAGCGGGGACACCATGTGGGAGACCCAGTACTTC.

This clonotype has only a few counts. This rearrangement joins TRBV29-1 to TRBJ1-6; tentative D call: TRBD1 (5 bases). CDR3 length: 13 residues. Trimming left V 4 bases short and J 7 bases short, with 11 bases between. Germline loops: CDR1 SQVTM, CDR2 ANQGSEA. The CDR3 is CSVGQGRNSPLHF. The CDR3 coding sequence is TGCAGCGTTGGGCAGGGAAGGAATTCACCCCTCCACTTT. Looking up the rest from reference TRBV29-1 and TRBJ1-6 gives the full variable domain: SAVISQKPSRDICQRGTSLTIQCQVDSQVTMMFWYRQQPGQSLTLIATANQGSEATYESGFVIDKFPISRPNLTFSTLTVSNMSPEDSSIYLCSVGQGRNSPLHFGNGTRLTVT.

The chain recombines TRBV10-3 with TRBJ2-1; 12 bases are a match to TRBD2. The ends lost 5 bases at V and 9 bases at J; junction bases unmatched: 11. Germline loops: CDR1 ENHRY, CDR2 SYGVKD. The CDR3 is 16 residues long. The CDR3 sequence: CAISPSSGGAGREQFF. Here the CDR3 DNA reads TGTGCCATCAGTCCCTCTAGCGGGGGGGCTGGTCGTGAGCAGTTCTTC.

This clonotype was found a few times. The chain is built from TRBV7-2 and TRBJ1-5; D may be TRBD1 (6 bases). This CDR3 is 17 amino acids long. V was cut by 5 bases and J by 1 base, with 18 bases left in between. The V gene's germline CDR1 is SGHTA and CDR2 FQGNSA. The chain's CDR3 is CASSRQAGGRSNQPQHF. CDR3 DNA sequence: TGTGCCAGCAGCCGTCAAGCGGGGGGGCGGAGCAATCAGCCCCAGCATTTT.

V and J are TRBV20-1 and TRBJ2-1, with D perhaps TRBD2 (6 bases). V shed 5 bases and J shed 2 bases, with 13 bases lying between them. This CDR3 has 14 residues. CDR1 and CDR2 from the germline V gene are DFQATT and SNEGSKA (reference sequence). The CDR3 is CSALAIHAYNEQFF. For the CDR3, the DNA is TGCAGTGCTCTAGCGATACACGCCTACAATGAGCAGTTCTTC.

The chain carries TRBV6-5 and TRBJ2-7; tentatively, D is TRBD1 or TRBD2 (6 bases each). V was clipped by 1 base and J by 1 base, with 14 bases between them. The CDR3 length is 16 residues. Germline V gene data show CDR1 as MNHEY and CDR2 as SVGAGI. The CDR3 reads CASSYLQGGRSYEQYF. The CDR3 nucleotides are TGTGCCAGCAGTTACTTACAGGGAGGTAGATCCTACGAGCAGTACTTC.

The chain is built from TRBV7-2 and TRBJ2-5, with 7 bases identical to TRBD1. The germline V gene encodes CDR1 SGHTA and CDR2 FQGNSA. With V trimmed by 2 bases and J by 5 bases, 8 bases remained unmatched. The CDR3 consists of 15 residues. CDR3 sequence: CTSSLWAGGWETQYF. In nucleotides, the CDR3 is TGTACCAGCAGCTTATGGGCAGGGGGATGGGAGACCCAGTACTTC.

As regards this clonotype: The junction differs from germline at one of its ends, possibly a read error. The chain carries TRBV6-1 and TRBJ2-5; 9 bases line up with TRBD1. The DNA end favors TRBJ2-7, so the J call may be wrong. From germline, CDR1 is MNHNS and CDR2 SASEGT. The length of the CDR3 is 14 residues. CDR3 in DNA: TGTACCAGCAGCACAGGGGGCCAGTCTTACGAGCAGTACTTC. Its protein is CTSSTGGQSYEQYF.

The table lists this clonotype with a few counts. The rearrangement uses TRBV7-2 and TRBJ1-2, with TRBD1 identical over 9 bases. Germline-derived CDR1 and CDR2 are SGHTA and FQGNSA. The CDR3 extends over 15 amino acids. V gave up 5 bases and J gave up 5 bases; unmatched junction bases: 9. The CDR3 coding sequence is TGTGCCAGCAGCCTTATACGGACAGGGGAGTATGGCTACACCTTC. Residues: CASSLIRTGEYGYTF.

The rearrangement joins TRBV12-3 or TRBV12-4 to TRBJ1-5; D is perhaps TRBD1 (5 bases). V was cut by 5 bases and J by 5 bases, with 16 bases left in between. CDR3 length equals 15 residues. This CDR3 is CASSLGGVLDQPQHF. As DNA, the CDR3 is TGTGCCAGCAGTCTGGGGGGGGTCCTAGATCAGCCCCAGCATTTT.

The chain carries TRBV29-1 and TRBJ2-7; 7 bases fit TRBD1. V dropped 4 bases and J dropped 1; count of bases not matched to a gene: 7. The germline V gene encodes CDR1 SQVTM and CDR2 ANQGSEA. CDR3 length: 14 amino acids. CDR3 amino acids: CSVGGQRGSYEQYF. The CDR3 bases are TGCAGCGTTGGGGGACAGAGGGGATCCTACGAGCAGTACTTC.

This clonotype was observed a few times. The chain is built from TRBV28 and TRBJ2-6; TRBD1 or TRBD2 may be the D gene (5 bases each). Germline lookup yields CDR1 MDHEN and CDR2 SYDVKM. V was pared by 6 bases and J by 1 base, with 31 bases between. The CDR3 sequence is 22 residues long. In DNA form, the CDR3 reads TGTGCCAGCAGAACCGGGACGGAGGACCGGAGGCGAATGTTTTCTGGGGCCAACGTCCTGACTTTC. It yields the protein CASRTGTEDRRRMFSGANVLTF.

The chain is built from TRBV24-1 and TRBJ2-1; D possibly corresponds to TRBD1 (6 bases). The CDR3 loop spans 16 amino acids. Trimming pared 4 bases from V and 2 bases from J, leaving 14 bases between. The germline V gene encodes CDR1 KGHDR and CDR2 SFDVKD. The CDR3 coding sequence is TGTGCCACCAGTGACAGCAACAGGGACCCCTACAATGAGCAGTTCTTC. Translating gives CATSDSNRDPYNEQFF.

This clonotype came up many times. The CDR3 coding sequence is TGCAGCGTTGCCGTGGATAGCGGGGAGACCCAGTACTTC. Protein: CSVAVDSGETQYF. The rearrangement joins TRBV29-1 to TRBJ2-5; the match to TRBD2 covers 7 bases. CDR3 length equals 13 residues. Germline CDR1 is SQVTM and CDR2 is ANQGSEA. V shed 4 bases, J shed 5 bases, and the junction held 7 bases outside the gene matches.

DNA for the CDR3: TGTGCCAGCACCCGAACAGGGGGCGTTAAGAGCCCCTATGGCTACACCTTC. This encodes CASTRTGGVKSPYGYTF. The V gene is TRBV6-2 or TRBV6-3, the J gene TRBJ1-2; the match to TRBD1 covers 9 bases. The V gene end was trimmed by 7 bases and the J gene end by 4 bases; junction bases not matched to a gene: 16. The length of the CDR3 is 17 residues. Looked up from germline, CDR1 is MNHEY and CDR2 is SVGEGT.

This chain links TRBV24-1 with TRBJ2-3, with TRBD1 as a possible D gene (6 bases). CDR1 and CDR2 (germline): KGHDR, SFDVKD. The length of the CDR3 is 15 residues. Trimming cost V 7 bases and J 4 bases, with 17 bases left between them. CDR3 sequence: CATRTGWTVSDTQYF. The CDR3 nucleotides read TGTGCCACCAGAACCGGATGGACAGTATCAGATACGCAGTATTTT.

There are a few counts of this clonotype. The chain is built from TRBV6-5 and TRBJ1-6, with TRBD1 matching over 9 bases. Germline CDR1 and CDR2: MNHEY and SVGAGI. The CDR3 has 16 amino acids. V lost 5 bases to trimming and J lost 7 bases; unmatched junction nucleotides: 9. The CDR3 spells CASSLTQGAKNSPLHF. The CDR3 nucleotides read TGTGCCAGCAGTCTAACACAGGGGGCGAAAAATTCACCCCTCCACTTT.

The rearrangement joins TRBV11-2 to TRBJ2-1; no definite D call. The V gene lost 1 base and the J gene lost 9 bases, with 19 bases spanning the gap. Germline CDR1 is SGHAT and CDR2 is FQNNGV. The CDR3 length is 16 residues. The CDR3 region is CASSLVTLARWGEQFF. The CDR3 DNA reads TGTGCCAGCAGCTTAGTAACACTGGCCCGTTGGGGTGAGCAGTTCTTC.

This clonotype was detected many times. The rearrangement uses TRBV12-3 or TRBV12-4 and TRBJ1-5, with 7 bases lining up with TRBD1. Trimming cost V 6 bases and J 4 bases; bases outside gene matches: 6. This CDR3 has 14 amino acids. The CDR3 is CASSLGQLNQPQHF. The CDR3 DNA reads TGTGCCAGCAGCTTGGGACAGCTTAATCAGCCCCAGCATTTT.

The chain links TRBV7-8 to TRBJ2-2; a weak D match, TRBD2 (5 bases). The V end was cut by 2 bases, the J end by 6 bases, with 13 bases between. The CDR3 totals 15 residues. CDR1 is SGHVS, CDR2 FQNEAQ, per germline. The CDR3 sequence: CASSLFYGRAGELFF. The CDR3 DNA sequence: TGTGCCAGCAGCTTATTTTACGGGCGGGCCGGGGAGCTGTTTTTT.

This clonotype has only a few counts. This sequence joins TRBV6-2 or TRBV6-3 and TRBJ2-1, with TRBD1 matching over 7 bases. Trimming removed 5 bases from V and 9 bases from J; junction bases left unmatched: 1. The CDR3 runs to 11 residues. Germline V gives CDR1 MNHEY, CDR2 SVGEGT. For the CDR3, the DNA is TGTGCCAGCAGTGAGGGGGCTGAGCAGTTCTTC. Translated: CASSEGAEQFF.

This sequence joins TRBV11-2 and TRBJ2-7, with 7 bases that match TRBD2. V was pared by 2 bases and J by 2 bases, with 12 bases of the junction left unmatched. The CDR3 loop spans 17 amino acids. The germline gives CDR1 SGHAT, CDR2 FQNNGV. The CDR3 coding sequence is TGTGCCAGCAGCTTAAACCCCTTAGCGGGCTGGGCCTACGAGCAGTACTTC. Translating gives CASSLNPLAGWAYEQYF.

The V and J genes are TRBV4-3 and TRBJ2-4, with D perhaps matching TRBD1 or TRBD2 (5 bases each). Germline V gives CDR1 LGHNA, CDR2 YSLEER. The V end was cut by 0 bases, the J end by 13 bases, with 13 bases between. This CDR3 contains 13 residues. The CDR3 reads CASSQDSGREQYF. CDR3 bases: TGCGCCAGCAGCCAAGACTCAGGGAGAGAGCAGTACTTC.

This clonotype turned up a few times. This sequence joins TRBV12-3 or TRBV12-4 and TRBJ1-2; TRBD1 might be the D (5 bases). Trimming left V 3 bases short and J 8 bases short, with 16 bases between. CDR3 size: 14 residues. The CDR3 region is CASSLGAVGLGYTF. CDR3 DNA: TGTGCCAGCAGTTTGGGTGCAGTGGGGCTCGGCTACACCTTC.

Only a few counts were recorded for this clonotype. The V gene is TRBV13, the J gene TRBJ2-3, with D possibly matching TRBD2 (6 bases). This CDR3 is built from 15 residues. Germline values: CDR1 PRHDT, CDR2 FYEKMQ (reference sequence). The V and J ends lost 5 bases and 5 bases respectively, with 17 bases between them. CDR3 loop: CASSPRLDGVDTQYF. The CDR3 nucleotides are TGTGCCAGCAGCCCACGACTAGACGGGGTAGATACGCAGTATTTT.

The DNA of the CDR3 is TGTGCCAGCAGGCGGATCCTCGGAGGCTACACCTTC. This codes for CASRRILGGYTF. The chain uses TRBV6-5 and TRBJ1-2, with D unresolved. Trimming took 6 bases from V and 8 from J, leaving 13 bases between them. Germline values: CDR1 MNHEY, CDR2 SVGAGI. The CDR3 runs 12 residues.